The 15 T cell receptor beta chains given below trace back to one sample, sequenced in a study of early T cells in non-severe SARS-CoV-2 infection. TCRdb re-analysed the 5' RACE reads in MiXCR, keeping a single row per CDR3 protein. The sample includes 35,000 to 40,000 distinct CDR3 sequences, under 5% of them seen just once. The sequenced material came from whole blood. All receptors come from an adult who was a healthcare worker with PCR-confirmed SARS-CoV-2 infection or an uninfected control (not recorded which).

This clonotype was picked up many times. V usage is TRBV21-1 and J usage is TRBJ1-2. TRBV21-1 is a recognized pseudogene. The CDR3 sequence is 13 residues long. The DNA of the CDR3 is TGTGCCAGCACGAACAGGCCCTCCTATGGCTACACCTTC. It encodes CASTNRPSYGYTF.

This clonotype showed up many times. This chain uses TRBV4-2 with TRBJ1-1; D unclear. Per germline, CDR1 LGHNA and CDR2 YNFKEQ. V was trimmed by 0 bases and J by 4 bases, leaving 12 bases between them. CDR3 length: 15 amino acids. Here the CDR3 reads CASSQDLAVGTEAFF. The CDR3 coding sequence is TGTGCCAGCAGCCAAGATTTGGCAGTTGGCACTGAAGCTTTCTTT.

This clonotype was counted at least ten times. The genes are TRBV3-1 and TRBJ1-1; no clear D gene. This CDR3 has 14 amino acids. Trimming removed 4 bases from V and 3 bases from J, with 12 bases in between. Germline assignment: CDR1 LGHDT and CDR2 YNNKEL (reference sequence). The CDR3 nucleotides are TGTGCCAGCAGCCCCCGCCAGGCGGACACTGAAGCTTTCTTT. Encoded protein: CASSPRQADTEAFF.

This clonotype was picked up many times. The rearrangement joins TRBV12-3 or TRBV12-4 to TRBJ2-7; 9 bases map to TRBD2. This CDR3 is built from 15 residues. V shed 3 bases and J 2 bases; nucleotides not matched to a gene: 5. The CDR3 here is CASSFQASGAYEQYF. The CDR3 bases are TGTGCCAGCAGTTTTCAGGCTAGCGGGGCCTACGAGCAGTACTTC.

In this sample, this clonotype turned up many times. CDR3 sequence (DNA): TGCGCCAGCAGCTTCCGGGACAGGGGTTACAATGAGCAGTTCTTC. It translates to CASSFRDRGYNEQFF. The J gene is TRBJ2-1, the V gene TRBV5-1, with TRBD1 identical over 10 bases. Losses at the gene ends were 2 bases for V and 4 bases for J; bases not matched to a gene: 3. The CDR3 runs 15 residues. CDR1 SGHRS and CDR2 YFSETQ come from the germline V gene.

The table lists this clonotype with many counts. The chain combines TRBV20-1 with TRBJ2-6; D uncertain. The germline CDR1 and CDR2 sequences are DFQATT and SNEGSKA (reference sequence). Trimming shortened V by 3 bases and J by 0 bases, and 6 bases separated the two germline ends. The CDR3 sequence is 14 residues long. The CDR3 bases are TGCAGTGCTAGCAAAAGCTCTGGGGCCAACGTCCTGACTTTC. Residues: CSASKSSGANVLTF.

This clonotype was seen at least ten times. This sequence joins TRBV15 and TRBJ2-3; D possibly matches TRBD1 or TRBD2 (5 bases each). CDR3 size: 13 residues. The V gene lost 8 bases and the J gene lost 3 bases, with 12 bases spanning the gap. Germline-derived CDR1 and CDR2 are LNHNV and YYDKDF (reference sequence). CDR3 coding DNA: TGTGCCACCCCGGGATGGGGGACAGATACGCAGTATTTT. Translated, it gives CATPGWGTDTQYF.

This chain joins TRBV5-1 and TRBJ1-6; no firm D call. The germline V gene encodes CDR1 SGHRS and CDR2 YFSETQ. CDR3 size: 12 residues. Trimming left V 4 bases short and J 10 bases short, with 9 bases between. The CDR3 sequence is CASSPSGSPLHF. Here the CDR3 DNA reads TGCGCCAGCAGCCCGTCTGGCTCACCCCTCCACTTT.

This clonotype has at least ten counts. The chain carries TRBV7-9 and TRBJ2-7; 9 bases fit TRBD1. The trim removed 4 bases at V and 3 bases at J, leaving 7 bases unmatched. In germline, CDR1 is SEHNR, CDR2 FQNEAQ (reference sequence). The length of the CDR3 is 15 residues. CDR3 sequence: CASSSSGTGIYEQYF. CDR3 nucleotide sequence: TGTGCCAGCAGCTCCTCCGGGACAGGGATCTACGAGCAGTACTTC.

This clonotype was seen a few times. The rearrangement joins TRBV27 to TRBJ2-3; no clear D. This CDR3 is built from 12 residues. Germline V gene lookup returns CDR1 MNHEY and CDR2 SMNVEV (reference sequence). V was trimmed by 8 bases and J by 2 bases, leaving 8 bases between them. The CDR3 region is CASYGSTDTQYF. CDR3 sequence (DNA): TGTGCCAGCTACGGGTCCACAGATACGCAGTATTTT.

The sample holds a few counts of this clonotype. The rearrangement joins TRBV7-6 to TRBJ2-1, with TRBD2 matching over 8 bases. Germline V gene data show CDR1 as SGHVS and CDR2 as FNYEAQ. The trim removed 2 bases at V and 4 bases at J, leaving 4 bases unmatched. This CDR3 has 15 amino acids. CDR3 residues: CASSLTTSGYNEQFF. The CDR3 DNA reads TGTGCCAGCAGCTTAACCACTAGCGGATACAATGAGCAGTTCTTC.

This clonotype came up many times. CDR3 loop: CAISQDRDNQPQHF. Here the CDR3 DNA reads TGTGCCATCAGCCAAGACAGGGACAATCAGCCCCAGCATTTT. The chain carries TRBV10-3 and TRBJ1-5, with TRBD1 identical over 7 bases. The CDR3 extends over 14 amino acids. J lost 3 bases, V lost 6 bases, and 5 bases had no gene match. Germline V gene sequence: CDR1 ENHRY, CDR2 SYGVKD.

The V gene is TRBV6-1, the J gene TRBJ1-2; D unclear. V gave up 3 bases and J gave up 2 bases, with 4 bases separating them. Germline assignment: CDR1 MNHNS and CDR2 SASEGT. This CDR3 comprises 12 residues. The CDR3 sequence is CASSDPNYGYTF. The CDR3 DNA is TGTGCCAGCAGTGACCCCAACTATGGCTACACCTTC.

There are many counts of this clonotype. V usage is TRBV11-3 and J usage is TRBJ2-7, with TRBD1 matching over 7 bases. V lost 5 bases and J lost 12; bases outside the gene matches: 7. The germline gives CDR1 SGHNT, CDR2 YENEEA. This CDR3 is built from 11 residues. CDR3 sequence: CASSHLQGLYF. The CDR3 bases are TGTGCCAGCAGCCACCTACAGGGGTTGTACTTC.

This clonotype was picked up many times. Written as DNA, the CDR3 is TGTGCCAGCAGCCCCAACACCGGGGAGCTGTTTTTT. It yields the protein CASSPNTGELFF. The chain couples TRBV7-3 to TRBJ2-2, with D uncertain. The CDR3 totals 12 residues. Trimming pared 5 bases from V and 2 bases from J, leaving 3 bases between. Looked up from germline, CDR1 is SGHTA and CDR2 is FQGTGA.